The 28 T cell receptor beta chains reported below all come from one sample, sequenced in a study of OX40 agonist ivuxolimab in advanced cancers. The repertoire was sequenced with immunoSEQ multiplex PCR; TCRdb's copy has only in-frame clones and lacks some. In the table there are 45,000 to 70,000 clones, nearly 85% of which are singletons. The sequences come from CD4+ or CD8+ T cells sorted from blood, collected in a trial of the OX40 agonist ivuxolimab. Receptor source: an adult with an advanced solid tumor such as melanoma, head and neck, liver or kidney cancer.

The J gene is TRBJ2-3, the V gene TRBV1; TRBD1, the D gene given by the table, was not confirmed from the DNA. TRBV1 is marked as a pseudogene. CDR3 length: 18 amino acids. As DNA, the CDR3 is TGCACCAGCAGCCAAGAAGAGAGGACAGATTCTAGCACAGATACGCAGTATTTT. Translation: CTSSQEERTDSSTDTQYF.

This chain uses TRBV6-1 with TRBJ2-7; D may correspond to TRBD1 or TRBD2 (7 bases each). The ends were cut back, 1 base at V and 13 bases at J, with 23 bases in the middle. The CDR3 covers 15 residues. Germline CDR1 MNHNS, CDR2 SASEGT. The DNA of the CDR3 is TGTGCCAGCAGTGAAGAGTGGGGAGGGACCAGGGGGTACTACTTC. Protein sequence: CASSEEWGGTRGYYF.

This clone was picked up one time. The V and J genes are TRBV5-4 and TRBJ2-1; TRBD1 or TRBD2 may be the D gene (6 bases each). Trimming took 4 bases from V and 6 from J, leaving 20 bases between them. Germline loops: CDR1 SGHNT, CDR2 YYREEE (reference sequence). CDR3 length: 16 residues. The CDR3 reads CASSPGAGQGPNEQFF. The CDR3 bases are TGTGCCAGCAGCCCAGGGGCGGGACAAGGCCCCAATGAGCAGTTCTTC.

A single count supports this clone. The chain has TRBV6-5 and TRBJ2-7; D may be TRBD2 (7 bases). There are 13 residues in the CDR3. Germline assignment: CDR1 MNHEY and CDR2 SVGAGI. The germline V and J ends were trimmed by 5 bases and 9 bases, with 17 bases remaining between them. CDR3 in DNA: TGTGCCAGCAGTGGACGGCAGGGGAGGGTGCAGTACTTC. Amino acid sequence: CASSGRQGRVQYF.

This clone was seen a single time. The chain recombines TRBV9 with TRBJ2-1, with D possibly matching TRBD2 (5 bases). The germline gives CDR1 SGDLS, CDR2 YYNGEE. The CDR3 length is 14 residues. Trimming left V 4 bases short and J 3 bases short, with 11 bases between. CDR3 protein: CASSPLRVYNEQFF. In nucleotides, the CDR3 is TGTGCCAGCAGCCCCCTGCGGGTCTACAATGAGCAGTTCTTC.

As regards this clone: A junction boundary mismatches the germline segment, possibly from a read error. The V gene is TRBV27, the J gene TRBJ2-5; no reliable D call. The CDR3 runs to 13 residues. The V gene's germline CDR1 is MNHEY and CDR2 SMNVEV (reference sequence). The CDR3 protein is CASSISRVETQYF. The CDR3 nucleotides are TGTGCCAGCAGTATATCAAGGGTGGAGACCCAGTACTTC.

This rearrangement joins TRBV30 to TRBJ1-2, with D tentatively TRBD1 (5 bases). Germline CDR1 reads GTSNPN; CDR2 reads SVGIG (reference sequence). This CDR3 has 13 amino acids. V was cut by 2 bases and J by 4 bases, with 11 bases left in between. CDR3 residues: CAWSFRGSYGYTF. CDR3 nucleotides: TGTGCCTGGAGTTTCCGGGGGAGCTATGGCTACACCTTC.

The chain employs TRBV29-1 and TRBJ1-5; possibly TRBD1 for D (5 bases). Germline CDR1 and CDR2: SQVTM and ANQGSEA. CDR3 length equals 14 residues. Trimming took off 7 bases at V and 2 bases at J, with 15 bases between the two ends. The CDR3 is CSASTGAGNQPQHF. The CDR3, as DNA: TGCAGCGCCTCGACCGGGGCTGGCAATCAGCCCCAGCATTTT. Variable domain in full (rest from reference TRBV29-1 and TRBJ1-5): SAVISQKPSRDICQRGTSLTIQCQVDSQVTMMFWYRQQPGQSLTLIATANQGSEATYESGFVIDKFPISRPNLTFSTLTVSNMSPEDSSIYLCSASTGAGNQPQHFGDGTRLSIL.

The genes are TRBV30 and TRBJ2-2; TRBD1 might be the D (7 bases). Trimming removed 0 bases at V and 1 base at J, with 12 bases between. There are 16 residues in the CDR3. Germline CDR1 reads GTSNPN; CDR2 reads SVGIG (reference sequence). The CDR3 sequence is CAWSVRGRLNTGELFF. DNA of the CDR3: TGTGCCTGGAGTGTCAGGGGGAGGCTGAACACCGGGGAGCTGTTTTTT. Full variable domain (rest looked up from reference TRBV30 and TRBJ2-2): SQTIHQWPATLVQPVGSPLSLECTVEGTSNPNLYWYRQAAGRGLQLLFYSVGIGQISSEVPQNLSASRPQDRQFILSSKKLLLSDSGFYLCAWSVRGRLNTGELFFGEGSRLTVL.

The J gene is TRBJ2-7, the V gene TRBV10-3, with a tentative D call TRBD2 (6 bases). Trimming pared 10 bases from V and 3 bases from J, leaving 10 bases between. CDR3 length equals 11 residues. Germline CDR1 ENHRY, CDR2 SYGVKD. CDR3 nucleotides: TGTGCCACACGGGGGTACTACGAGCAGTACTTC. Translated: CATRGYYEQYF.

This clone was found once. The J gene is TRBJ2-5, the V gene TRBV10-3, with a possible D match to TRBD2 (5 bases). This CDR3 has 17 amino acids. V was shortened by 0 bases and J by 0 bases, with 14 bases between the two germline ends. CDR1 ENHRY and CDR2 SYGVKD come from the germline V gene. The CDR3 DNA follows: TGTGCCATCAGTGAGTCGACGGACTCCTGGTACCAAGAGACCCAGTACTTC. It translates to CAISESTDSWYQETQYF.

This chain links TRBV28 with TRBJ2-7; 8 nucleotides line up with TRBD2. The V gene end was trimmed by 4 bases and the J gene end by 1 base; junction bases not matched to a gene: 12. Germline CDR1 and CDR2: MDHEN and SYDVKM. There are 17 residues in the CDR3. Here the CDR3 reads CASSYPFSSGRSYEQYF. CDR3 bases: TGTGCCAGCAGTTACCCCTTTTCCAGCGGGAGATCCTACGAGCAGTACTTC. Using reference TRBV28 and TRBJ2-7 for the parts outside the CDR3, the full variable domain is DVKVTQSSRYLVKRTGEKVFLECVQDMDHENMFWYRQDPGLGLRLIYFSYDVKMKEKGDIPEGYSVSREKKERFSLILESASTNQTSMYLCASSYPFSSGRSYEQYFGPGTRLTVT.

V usage is TRBV29-1 and J usage is TRBJ1-2; 9 bases map to TRBD1. The CDR3 contains 14 residues. CDR1 is SQVTM, CDR2 ANQGSEA, per germline. The V gene end was trimmed by 5 bases and the J gene end by 3 bases; junction bases not matched to a gene: 7. CDR3 sequence reads: CSVQRTGADYGYTF. CDR3 nucleotide sequence: TGCAGCGTTCAAAGGACAGGGGCGGACTATGGCTACACCTTC.

To note about this clone: One junction end disagrees with the germline gene, perhaps due to a read error. In the same sample, other DNA sequences code for this CDR3. V usage is TRBV27 and J usage is TRBJ1-3, with 8 bases fitting TRBD1. The CDR3 sequence is 15 residues long. CDR1 MNHEY and CDR2 SMNVEV come from the germline V gene (reference sequence). CDR3 nucleotide sequence: TGTGCCAGCAGGGACAGGGCCCTCTCTGGGAACACCATATATTTT. Translation: CASRDRALSGNTIYF.

The chain employs TRBV9 and TRBJ2-2; 15 nucleotides agree with TRBD2. The V gene's germline CDR1 is SGDLS and CDR2 YYNGEE. The CDR3 loop spans 16 amino acids. V dropped 4 bases and J dropped 5; count of bases not matched to a gene: 3. Here the CDR3 reads CASSMGLAGGTGELFF. CDR3 DNA: TGTGCCAGCAGCATGGGACTAGCGGGAGGAACCGGGGAGCTGTTTTTT. Together with reference TRBV9 and TRBJ2-2, the CDR3 gives the full variable domain: DSGVTQTPKHLITATGQRVTLRCSPRSGDLSVYWYQQSLDQGLQFLIQYYNGEERAKGNILERFSAQQFPDLHSELNLSSLELGDSALYFCASSMGLAGGTGELFFGEGSRLTVL.

The chain joins TRBV28 to TRBJ1-1; D call uncertain. CDR3 size: 15 residues. Germline loops: CDR1 MDHEN, CDR2 SYDVKM. Trimming cost V 7 bases and J 1 base, with 16 bases left between them. Here the CDR3 reads CASTLRRLKNTEAFF. CDR3 DNA: TGTGCCAGCACCCTCCGAAGACTCAAGAACACTGAAGCTTTCTTT.

The table lists this clone with a count of one. V usage is TRBV27 and J usage is TRBJ2-7; 8 bases agree with TRBD2. In germline, CDR1 is MNHEY, CDR2 SMNVEV (reference sequence). CDR3 length: 13 amino acids. With V trimmed by 7 bases and J by 2 bases, 4 bases remained unmatched. CDR3 sequence: CASKAGGAYEQYF. Written as DNA, the CDR3 is TGTGCCAGCAAGGCGGGGGGCGCCTACGAGCAGTACTTC.

V is TRBV6-5 and J is TRBJ2-5; D call uncertain. The CDR3 length is 14 residues. In germline, CDR1 is MNHEY, CDR2 SVGAGI. V gave up 6 bases and J gave up 1 base, with 12 bases separating them. The CDR3 loop reads CASSPDRIQETQYF. CDR3 DNA: TGTGCCAGCAGCCCCGACCGAATCCAAGAGACCCAGTACTTC.

J is TRBJ1-2 and V is TRBV27; 7 nucleotides match TRBD1. V lost 5 bases and J lost 3; bases outside the gene matches: 9. From germline, CDR1 is MNHEY and CDR2 SMNVEV (reference sequence). The CDR3 is 15 amino acids. Here the CDR3 reads CASSPRQGGHYGYTF. For the CDR3, the DNA is TGTGCCAGCAGTCCCCGACAGGGAGGGCACTATGGCTACACCTTC.

This clone was observed a single time. The chain joins TRBV7-3 to TRBJ2-1, with 10 bases aligning to TRBD2. Looked up from germline, CDR1 is SGHTA and CDR2 is FQGTGA. The CDR3 extends over 15 amino acids. Trimming removed 1 base from V and 12 bases from J; junction bases left unmatched: 9. The CDR3 nucleotides are TGTGCCAGCAGCTTAAAAGTGGGGCTAGCGGGAGCGCAGTTCTTC. It translates to CASSLKVGLAGAQFF. Full variable domain (rest looked up from reference TRBV7-3 and TRBJ2-1): GAGVSQTPSNKVTEKGKYVELRCDPISGHTALYWYRQSLGQGPEFLIYFQGTGAADDSGLPNDRFFAVRPEGSVSTLKIQRTERGDSAVYLCASSLKVGLAGAQFFGPGTRLTVL.

V gene TRBV29-1 combines with J gene TRBJ2-1; perhaps TRBD2 as D (7 bases). Germline V gene data show CDR1 as SQVTM and CDR2 as ANQGSEA. CDR3 length: 16 residues. V shed 2 bases and J shed 7 bases, with 21 bases lying between them. DNA for the CDR3: TGCAGCGTTGAAAAGGGGGAGGGCCCTACGGGGAATGAGCAGTTCTTC. Amino acids: CSVEKGEGPTGNEQFF.

The chain employs TRBV4-1 and TRBJ1-2; possibly TRBD1 for D (5 bases). Germline V gene sequence: CDR1 MGHRA, CDR2 YSYEKL. The CDR3 consists of 14 residues. The V end lost 3 bases, the J end lost 3 bases, and 11 bases lay between the germline ends. The CDR3 sequence is CASSQRRGDYGYTF. CDR3 in DNA: TGCGCCAGCAGCCAGCGCCGGGGGGACTATGGCTACACCTTC.

The chain uses TRBV7-2 and TRBJ1-3; the match to TRBD1 covers 8 bases. Looked up from germline, CDR1 is SGHTA and CDR2 is FQGNSA. V was pared by 10 bases and J by 0 bases, with 5 bases of the junction left unmatched. There are 14 residues in the CDR3. The CDR3 DNA reads as TGTGCCACCGGACAGGGAAACTCTGGAAACACCATATATTTT. This gives the protein CATGQGNSGNTIYF.

The rearrangement links TRBV6-6 to TRBJ2-3; 7 bases align to TRBD2. The CDR3 consists of 14 residues. Germline lookup yields CDR1 MNHNY and CDR2 SVGAGI (reference sequence). The trim removed 4 bases at V and 0 bases at J, leaving 1 base unmatched. CDR3 nucleotides: TGTGCCAGCAGTTTAGCGGGTAGCACAGATACGCAGTATTTT. It yields the protein CASSLAGSTDTQYF.

This clone was detected once. The rearrangement joins TRBV2 to TRBJ2-3; possible D gene TRBD2, 6 bases. The V gene's germline CDR1 is SNHLY and CDR2 FYNNEI. The CDR3 consists of 15 residues. V gave up 6 bases and J gave up 0 bases, with 13 bases separating them. The CDR3 nucleotides read TGTGCCAGCAGAGCCCATGCGGGGAGCACAGATACGCAGTATTTT. As protein: CASRAHAGSTDTQYF. Looking up the rest from reference TRBV2 and TRBJ2-3 gives the full variable domain: EPEVTQTPSHQVTQMGQEVILRCVPISNHLYFYWYRQILGQKVEFLVSFYNNEISEKSEIFDDQFSVERPDGSNFTLKIRSTKLEDSAMYFCASRAHAGSTDTQYFGPGTRLTVL.

J is TRBJ2-1 and V is TRBV30; no definite D call. Germline V gene lookup returns CDR1 GTSNPN and CDR2 SVGIG (reference sequence). The CDR3 has 17 amino acids. V was pared by 5 bases and J by 0 bases, with 20 bases between. The CDR3 DNA reads TGTGCCTGGGATATAGACGGACGGGCAAGCTCCTACAATGAGCAGTTCTTC. As protein: CAWDIDGRASSYNEQFF.

This chain's CDR3 is CASSPTGGGTGQLFF. Here the CDR3 DNA reads TGCGCCAGCAGCCCGACCGGGGGTGGGACAGGACAACTGTTTTTT. The chain uses TRBV5-1 and TRBJ1-4; 8 nucleotides match TRBD1. The CDR3 runs to 15 residues. Germline values: CDR1 SGHRS, CDR2 YFSETQ. The trim removed 4 bases at V and 12 bases at J, leaving 14 bases unmatched.

V usage is TRBV18 and J usage is TRBJ2-1, with D maybe TRBD1 (6 bases). Germline V CDR1 and CDR2: KGHSH, LQKENI. V lost 3 bases and J 2 bases, leaving 8 bases between the germline ends. The CDR3 runs to 14 residues. CDR3 bases: TGTGCCAGCTCACCGGGGGCTCCCTACAATGAGCAGTTCTTC. This translates into CASSPGAPYNEQFF. The full variable domain, rest sourced from reference TRBV18 and TRBJ2-1, is NAGVMQNPRHLVRRRGQEARLRCSPMKGHSHVYWYRQLPEEGLKFMVYLQKENIIDESGMPKERFSAEFPKEGPSILRIQQVVRGDSAAYFCASSPGAPYNEQFFGPGTRLTVL.